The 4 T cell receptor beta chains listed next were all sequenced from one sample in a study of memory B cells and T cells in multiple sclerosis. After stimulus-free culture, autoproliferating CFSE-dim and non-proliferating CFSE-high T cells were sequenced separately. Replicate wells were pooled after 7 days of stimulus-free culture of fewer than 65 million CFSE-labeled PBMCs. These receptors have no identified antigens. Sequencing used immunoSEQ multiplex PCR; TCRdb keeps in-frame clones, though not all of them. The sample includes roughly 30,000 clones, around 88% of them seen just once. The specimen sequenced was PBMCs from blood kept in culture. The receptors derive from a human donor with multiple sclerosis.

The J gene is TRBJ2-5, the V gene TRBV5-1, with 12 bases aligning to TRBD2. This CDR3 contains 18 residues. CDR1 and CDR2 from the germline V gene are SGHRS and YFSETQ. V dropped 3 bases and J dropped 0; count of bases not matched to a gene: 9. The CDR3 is CASSSGKTSGGYQETQYF. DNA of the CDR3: TGCGCCAGCAGCTCCGGTAAAACTAGCGGGGGGTACCAAGAGACCCAGTACTTC.

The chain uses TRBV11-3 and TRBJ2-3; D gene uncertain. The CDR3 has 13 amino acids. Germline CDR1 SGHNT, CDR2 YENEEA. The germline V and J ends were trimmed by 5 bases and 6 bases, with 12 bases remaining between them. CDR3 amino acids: CASSDELGDTQYF. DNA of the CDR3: TGTGCCAGCAGCGATGAACTCGGGGATACGCAGTATTTT.

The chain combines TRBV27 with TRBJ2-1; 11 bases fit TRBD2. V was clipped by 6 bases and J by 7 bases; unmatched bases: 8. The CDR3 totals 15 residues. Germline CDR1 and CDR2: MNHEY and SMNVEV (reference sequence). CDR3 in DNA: TGTGCCAGCAGCCATACTAGCGGGAGAATAAATGAGCAGTTCTTC. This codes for CASSHTSGRINEQFF.

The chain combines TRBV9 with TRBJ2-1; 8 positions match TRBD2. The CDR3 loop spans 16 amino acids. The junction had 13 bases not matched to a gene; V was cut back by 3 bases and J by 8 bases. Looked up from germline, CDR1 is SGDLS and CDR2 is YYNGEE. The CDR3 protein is CASSARLPGGPDEQFF. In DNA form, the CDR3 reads TGTGCCAGCAGCGCTCGGTTACCGGGGGGGCCGGATGAGCAGTTCTTC.